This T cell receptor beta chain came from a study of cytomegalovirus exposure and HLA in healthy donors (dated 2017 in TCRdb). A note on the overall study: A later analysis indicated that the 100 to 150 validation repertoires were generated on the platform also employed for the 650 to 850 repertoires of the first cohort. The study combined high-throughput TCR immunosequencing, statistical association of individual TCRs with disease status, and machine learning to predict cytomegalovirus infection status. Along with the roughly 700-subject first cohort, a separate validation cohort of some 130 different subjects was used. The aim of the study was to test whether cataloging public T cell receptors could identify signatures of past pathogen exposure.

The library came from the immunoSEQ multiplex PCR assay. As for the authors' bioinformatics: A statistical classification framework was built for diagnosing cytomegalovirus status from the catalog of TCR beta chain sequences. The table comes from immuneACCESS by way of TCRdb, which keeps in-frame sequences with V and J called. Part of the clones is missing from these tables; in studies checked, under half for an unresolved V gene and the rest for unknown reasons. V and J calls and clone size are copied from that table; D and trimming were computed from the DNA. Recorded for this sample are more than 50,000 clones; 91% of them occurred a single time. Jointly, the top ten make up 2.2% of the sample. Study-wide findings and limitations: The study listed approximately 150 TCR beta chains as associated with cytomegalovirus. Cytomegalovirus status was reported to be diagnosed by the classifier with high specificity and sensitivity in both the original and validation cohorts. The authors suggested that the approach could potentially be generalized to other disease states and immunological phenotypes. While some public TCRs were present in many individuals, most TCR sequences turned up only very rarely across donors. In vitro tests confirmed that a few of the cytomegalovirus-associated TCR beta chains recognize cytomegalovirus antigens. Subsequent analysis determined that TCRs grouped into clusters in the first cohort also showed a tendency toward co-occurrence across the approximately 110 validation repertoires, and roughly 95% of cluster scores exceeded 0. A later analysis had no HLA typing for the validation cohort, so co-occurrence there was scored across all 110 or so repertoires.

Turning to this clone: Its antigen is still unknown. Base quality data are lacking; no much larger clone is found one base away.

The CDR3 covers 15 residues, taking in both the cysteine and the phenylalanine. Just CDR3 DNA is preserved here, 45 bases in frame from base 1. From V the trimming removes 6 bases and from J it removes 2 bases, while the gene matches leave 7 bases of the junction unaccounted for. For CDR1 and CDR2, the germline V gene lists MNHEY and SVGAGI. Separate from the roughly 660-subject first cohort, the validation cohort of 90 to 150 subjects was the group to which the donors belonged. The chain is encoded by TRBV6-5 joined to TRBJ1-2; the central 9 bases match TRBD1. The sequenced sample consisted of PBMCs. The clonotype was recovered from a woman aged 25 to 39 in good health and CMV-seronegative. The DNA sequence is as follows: TGTGCCAGCAGGGCTCCCGGGACAGGGAACTATGGCTACACCTTC. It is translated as CASRAPGTGNYGYTF.